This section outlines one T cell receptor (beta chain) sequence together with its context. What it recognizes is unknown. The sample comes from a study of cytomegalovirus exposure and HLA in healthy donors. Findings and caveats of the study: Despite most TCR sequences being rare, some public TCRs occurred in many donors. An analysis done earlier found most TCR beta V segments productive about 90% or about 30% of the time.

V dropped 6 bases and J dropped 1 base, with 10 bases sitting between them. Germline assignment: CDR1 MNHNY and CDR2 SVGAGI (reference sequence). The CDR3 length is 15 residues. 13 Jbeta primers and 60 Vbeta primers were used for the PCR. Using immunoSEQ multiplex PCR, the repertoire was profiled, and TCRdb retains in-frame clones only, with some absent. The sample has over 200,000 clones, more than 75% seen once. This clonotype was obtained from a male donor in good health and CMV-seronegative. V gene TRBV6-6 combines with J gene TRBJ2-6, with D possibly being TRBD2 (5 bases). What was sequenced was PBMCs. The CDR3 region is CASSPTNSGANVLTF. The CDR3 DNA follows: TGTGCCAGCAGCCCGACTAATTCTGGGGCCAACGTCCTGACTTTC.